What follows describes a single T cell receptor beta chain. The CDR3 sequence is 13 residues long. The germline V gene encodes CDR1 MDHEN and CDR2 SYDVKM. Trimming cost V 5 bases and J 6 bases, with 14 bases left between them. The data stem from a study of blood T cell repertoires in COVID-19. Across the study: T cells, B-cell-depleted T cells, or PBMCs supplied cDNA or gDNA.

Authors' methods: Amplification of reference gene primers was used by the study to estimate nucleated cell counts. Sequencing was performed with immunoSEQ multiplex PCR; in TCRdb, only in-frame clones are kept and a portion is missing. The V and J calls and clone size come from that table; D and trimming were worked out from the DNA. Found here are roughly 160,000 clones, around four fifths of them singletons; the top ten hold roughly 8.1%. Patients of the Seattle cohort, enrolled during active infection, were followed longitudinally. The sequence came from an elderly woman with COVID-19, enrolled during active disease. The source material was peripheral blood. The chain links TRBV28 to TRBJ2-7; TRBD1 is a possible D gene (6 bases). CDR3 residues: CASSRTDRGEQYF. Here the CDR3 DNA reads TGTGCCAGCAGTCGGACAGATCGAGGCGAGCAGTACTTC.